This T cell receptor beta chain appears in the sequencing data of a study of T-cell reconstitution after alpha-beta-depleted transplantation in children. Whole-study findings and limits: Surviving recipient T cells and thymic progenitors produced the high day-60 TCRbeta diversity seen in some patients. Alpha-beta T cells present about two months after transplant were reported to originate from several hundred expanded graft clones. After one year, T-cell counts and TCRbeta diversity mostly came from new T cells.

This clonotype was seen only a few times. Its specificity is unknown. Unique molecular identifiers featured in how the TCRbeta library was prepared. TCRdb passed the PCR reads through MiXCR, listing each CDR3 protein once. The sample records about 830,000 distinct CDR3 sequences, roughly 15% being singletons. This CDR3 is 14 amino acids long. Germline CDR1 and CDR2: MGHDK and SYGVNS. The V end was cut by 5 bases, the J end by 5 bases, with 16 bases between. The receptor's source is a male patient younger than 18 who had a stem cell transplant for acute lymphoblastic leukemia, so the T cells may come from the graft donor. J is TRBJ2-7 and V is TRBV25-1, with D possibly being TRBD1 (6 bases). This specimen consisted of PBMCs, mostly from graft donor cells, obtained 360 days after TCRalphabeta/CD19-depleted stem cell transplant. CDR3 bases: TGTGCCAGCAGTTTACAGGGTAATCTGAACGAGCAGTACTTC. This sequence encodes CASSLQGNLNEQYF.